This T cell receptor (beta chain) was documented in a study of T-cell memory formation after mild COVID-19. Study-wide points: Later expanders leaned CD4+, whereas clones that contracted between day 15 and 85 were balanced CD4/CD8. Shrinking CD4+ clones resided mostly in CM and EM, and CD8+ ones in EMRA. There were some responding clones in pre-infection memory, which suggested that cross-reactive memory had joined.

TCRdb reanalysed the 5' RACE reads using MiXCR and keeps one entry per CDR3 protein. The repertoire holds 450,000 to 700,000 distinct CDR3 sequences, with around 17% as singletons. This clonotype showed up many times. Its antigen is still unknown. The V gene's germline CDR1 is SGHTA and CDR2 FQGNSA. The V gene lost 1 base and the J gene lost 2 bases, with 7 bases spanning the gap. The CDR3 length is 14 residues. The chain carries TRBV7-2 and TRBJ2-3; D gene ambiguous. The sequencing input was PBMCs or a T cell subset sorted from them (not recorded which). The sequence was collected from an adult woman who had mild COVID-19 (a few samples of this study predate the infection). Cell type and time point are not known. This chain's CDR3 is CASSLGLYTDTQYF. In nucleotides, the CDR3 is TGTGCCAGCAGCTTAGGGCTCTACACAGATACGCAGTATTTT.